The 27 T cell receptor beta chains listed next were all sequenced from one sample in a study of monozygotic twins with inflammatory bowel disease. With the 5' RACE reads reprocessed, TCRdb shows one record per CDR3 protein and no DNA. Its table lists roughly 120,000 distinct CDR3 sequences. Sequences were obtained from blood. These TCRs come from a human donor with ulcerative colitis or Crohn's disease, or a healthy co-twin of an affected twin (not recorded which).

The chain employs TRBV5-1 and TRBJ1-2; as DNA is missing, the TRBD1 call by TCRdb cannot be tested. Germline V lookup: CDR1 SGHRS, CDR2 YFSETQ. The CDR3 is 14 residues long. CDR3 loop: CASSPGTGAYGYTF. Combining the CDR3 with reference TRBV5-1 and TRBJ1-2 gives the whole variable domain KAGVTQTPRYLIKTRGQQVTLSCSPISGHRSVSWYQQTPGQGLQFLFEYFSETQRNKGNFPGRFSGRQFSNSRSEMNVSTLELGDSALYLCASSPGTGAYGYTFGSGTRLTVV.

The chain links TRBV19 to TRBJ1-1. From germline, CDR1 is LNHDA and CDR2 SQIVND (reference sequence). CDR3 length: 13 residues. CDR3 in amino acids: CASSIQRDTEAFF.

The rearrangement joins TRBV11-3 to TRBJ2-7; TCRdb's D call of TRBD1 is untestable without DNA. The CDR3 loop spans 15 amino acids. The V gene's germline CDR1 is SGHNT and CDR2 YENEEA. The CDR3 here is CASSLRGLPPYEQYF.

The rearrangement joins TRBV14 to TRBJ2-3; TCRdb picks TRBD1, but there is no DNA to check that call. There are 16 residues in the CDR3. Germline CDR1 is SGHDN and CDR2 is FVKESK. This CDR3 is CASSLTEPGGTDTQYF. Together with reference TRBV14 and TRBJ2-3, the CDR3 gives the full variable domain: EAGVTQFPSHSVIEKGQTVTLRCDPISGHDNLYWYRRVMGKEIKFLLHFVKESKQDESGMPNNRFLAERTGGTYSTLKVQPAELEDSGVYFCASSLTEPGGTDTQYFGPGTRLTVL.

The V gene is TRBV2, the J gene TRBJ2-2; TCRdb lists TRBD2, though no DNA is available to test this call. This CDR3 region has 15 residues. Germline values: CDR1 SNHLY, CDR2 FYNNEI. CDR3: CASSELAGGNGELFF.

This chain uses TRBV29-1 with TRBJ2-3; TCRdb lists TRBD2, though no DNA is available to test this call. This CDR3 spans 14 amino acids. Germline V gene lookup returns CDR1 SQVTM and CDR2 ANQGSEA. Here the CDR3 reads CSVSAGTSTDTQYF.

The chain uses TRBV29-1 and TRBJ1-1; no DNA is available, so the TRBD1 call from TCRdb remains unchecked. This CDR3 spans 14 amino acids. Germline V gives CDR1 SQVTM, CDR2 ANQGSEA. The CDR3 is CSALLGGPNTEAFF.

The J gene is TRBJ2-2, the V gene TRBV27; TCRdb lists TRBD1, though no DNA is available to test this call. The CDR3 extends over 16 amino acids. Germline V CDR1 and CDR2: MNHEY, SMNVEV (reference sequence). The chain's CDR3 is CASRPWTGYGAGELFF.

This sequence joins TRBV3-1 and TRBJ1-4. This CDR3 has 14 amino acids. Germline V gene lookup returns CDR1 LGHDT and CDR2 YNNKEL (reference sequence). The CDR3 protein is CASSQDGPSGKLFF.

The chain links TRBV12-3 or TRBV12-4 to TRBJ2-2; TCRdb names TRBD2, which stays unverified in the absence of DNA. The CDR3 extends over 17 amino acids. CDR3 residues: CASSLAQARENTGELFF.

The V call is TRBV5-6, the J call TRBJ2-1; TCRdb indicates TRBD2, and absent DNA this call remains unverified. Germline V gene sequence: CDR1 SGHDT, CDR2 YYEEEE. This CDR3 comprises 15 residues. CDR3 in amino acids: CASSLGIAGLNEQFF.

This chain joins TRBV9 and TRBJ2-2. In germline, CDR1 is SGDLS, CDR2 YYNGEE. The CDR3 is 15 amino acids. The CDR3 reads CASSVGQANTGELFF.

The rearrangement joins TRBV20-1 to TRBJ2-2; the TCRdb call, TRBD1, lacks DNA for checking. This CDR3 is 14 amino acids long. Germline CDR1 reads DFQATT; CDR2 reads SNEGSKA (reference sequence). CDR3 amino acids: CSATGGSDTGELFF.

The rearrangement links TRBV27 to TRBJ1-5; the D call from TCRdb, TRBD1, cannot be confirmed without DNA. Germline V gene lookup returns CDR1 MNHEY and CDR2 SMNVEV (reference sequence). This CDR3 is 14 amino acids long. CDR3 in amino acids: CASRPGGANQPQHF.

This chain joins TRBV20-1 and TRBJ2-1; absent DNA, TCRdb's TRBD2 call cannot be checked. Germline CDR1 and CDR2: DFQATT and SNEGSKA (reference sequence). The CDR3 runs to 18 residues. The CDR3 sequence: CSARDRGLAGGVKYEQFF.

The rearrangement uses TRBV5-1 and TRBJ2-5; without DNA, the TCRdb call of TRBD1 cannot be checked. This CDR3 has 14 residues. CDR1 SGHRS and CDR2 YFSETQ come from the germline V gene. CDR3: CASSLGPPQETQYF.

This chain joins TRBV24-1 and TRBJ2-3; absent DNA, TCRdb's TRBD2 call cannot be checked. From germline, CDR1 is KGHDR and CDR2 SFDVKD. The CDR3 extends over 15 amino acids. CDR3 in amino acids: CATSDLVAGTDTQYF.

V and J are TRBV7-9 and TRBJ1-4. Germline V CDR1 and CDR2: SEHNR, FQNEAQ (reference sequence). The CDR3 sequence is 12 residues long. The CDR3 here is CASSLILGKLFF.

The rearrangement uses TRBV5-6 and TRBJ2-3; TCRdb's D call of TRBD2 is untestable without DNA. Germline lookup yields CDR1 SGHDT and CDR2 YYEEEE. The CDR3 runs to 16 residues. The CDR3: CASSRQASGTSDTQYF.

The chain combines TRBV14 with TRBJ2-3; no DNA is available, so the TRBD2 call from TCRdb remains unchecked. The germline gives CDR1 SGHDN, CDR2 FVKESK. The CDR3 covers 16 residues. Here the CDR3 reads CASSQDRNRLTDTQYF.

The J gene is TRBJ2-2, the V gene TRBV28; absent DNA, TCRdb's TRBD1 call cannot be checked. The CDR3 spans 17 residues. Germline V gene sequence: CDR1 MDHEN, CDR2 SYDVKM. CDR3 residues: CASSSRPGQTNTGELFF.

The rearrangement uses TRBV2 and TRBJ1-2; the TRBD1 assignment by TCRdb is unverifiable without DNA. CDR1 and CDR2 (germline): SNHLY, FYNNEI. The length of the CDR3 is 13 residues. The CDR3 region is CASRGPRNYGYTF.

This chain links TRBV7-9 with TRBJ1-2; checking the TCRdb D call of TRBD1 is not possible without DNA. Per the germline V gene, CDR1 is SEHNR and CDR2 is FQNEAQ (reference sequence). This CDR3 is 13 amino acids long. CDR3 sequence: CASSYSGTYGYTF.

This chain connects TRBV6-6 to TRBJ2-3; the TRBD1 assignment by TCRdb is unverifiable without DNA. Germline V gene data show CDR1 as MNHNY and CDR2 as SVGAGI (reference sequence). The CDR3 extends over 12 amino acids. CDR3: CASSYSIGVQYF.

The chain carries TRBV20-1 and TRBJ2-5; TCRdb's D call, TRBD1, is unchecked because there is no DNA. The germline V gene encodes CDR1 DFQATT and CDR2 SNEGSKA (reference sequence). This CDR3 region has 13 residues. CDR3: CSAPARGEETQYF.

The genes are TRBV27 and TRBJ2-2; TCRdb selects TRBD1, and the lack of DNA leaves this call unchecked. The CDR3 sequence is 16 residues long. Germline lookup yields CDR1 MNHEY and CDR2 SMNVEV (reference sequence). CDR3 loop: CASSRRTGQNTGELFF.

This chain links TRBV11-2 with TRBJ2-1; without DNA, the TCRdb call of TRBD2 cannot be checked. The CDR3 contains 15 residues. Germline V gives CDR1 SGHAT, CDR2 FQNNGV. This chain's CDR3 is CASSFSISGLNEQFF. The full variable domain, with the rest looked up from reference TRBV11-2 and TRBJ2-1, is EAGVAQSPRYKIIEKRQSVAFWCNPISGHATLYWYQQILGQGPKLLIQFQNNGVVDDSQLPKDRFSAERLKGVDSTLKIQPAKLEDSAVYLCASSFSISGLNEQFFGPGTRLTVL.